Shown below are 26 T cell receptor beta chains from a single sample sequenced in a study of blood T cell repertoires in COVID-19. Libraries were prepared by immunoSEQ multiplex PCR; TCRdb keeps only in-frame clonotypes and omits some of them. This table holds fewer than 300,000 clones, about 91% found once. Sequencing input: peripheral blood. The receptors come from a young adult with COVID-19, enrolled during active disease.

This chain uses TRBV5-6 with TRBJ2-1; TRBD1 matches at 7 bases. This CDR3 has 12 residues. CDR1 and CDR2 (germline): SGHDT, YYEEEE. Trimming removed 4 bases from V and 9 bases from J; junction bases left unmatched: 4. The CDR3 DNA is TGTGCCAGCAGCCAACAGGGGTTTGAGCAGTTCTTC. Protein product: CASSQQGFEQFF. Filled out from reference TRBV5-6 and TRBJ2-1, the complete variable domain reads DAGVTQSPTHLIKTRGQQVTLRCSPKSGHDTVSWYQQALGQGPQFIFQYYEEEERQRGNFPDRFSGHQFPNYSSELNVNALLLGDSALYLCASSQQGFEQFFGPGTRLTVL.

CDR3 amino acids: CATSELLGELFF. The DNA for the CDR3 is TGTGCCACCAGCGAGCTGCTCGGGGAGCTGTTTTTT. This rearrangement joins TRBV15 to TRBJ2-2, with no clear D. This CDR3 has 12 amino acids. Trimming took off 5 bases at V and 7 bases at J, with 8 bases between the two ends. Germline V gene lookup returns CDR1 LNHNV and CDR2 YYDKDF (reference sequence).

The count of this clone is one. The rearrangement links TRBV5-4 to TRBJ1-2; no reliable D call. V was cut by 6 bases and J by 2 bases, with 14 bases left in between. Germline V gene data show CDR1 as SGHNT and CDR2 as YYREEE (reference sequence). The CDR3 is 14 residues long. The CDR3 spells CASTRGGWNYGYTF. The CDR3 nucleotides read TGTGCCAGCACGCGAGGAGGCTGGAACTATGGCTACACCTTC.

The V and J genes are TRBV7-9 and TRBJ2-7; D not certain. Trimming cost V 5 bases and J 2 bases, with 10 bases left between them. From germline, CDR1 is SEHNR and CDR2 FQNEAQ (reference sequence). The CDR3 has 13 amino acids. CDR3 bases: TGTGCCAGCAGCCACACGCAGGCCTACGAGCAGTACTTC. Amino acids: CASSHTQAYEQYF.

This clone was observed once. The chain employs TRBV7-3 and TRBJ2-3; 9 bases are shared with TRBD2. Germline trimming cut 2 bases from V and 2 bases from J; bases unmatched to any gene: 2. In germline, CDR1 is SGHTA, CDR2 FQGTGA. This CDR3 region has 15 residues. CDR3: CASSLGGRATDTQYF. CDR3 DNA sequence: TGTGCCAGCAGCTTAGGCGGGAGGGCCACAGATACGCAGTATTTT.

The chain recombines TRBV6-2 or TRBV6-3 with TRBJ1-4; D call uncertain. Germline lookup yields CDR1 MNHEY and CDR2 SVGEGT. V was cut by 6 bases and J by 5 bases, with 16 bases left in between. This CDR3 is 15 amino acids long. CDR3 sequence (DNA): TGTGCCAGCAGCCCAGACTCCGGGAGGAATGAAAAACTGTTTTTT. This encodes CASSPDSGRNEKLFF.

The DNA for the CDR3 is TGCGCCAGCAGCCGAACGATACTTCCTGTCGAAGCCAAAAACATTCAGTACTTC. Translation: CASSRTILPVEAKNIQYF. This chain links TRBV4-1 with TRBJ2-4; D is unclear. Germline CDR1 MGHRA, CDR2 YSYEKL. CDR3 size: 18 residues. Trimming stripped 4 bases from V and 0 bases from J, with 19 bases between.

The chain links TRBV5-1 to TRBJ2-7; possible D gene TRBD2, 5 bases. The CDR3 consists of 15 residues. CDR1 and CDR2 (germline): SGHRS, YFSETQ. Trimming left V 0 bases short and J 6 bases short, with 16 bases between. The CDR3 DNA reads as TGCGCCAGCAGCTTGGGAGCTCCCGGAGGCGGCGAGCAGTACTTC. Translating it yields CASSLGAPGGGEQYF.

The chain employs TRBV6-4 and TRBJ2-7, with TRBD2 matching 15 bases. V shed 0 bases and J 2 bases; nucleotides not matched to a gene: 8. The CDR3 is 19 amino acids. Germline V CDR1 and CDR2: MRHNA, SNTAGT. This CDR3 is CASSDSWTSGRVFPYEQYF. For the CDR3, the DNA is TGTGCCAGCAGTGACTCGTGGACTAGCGGGAGGGTTTTTCCCTACGAGCAGTACTTC.

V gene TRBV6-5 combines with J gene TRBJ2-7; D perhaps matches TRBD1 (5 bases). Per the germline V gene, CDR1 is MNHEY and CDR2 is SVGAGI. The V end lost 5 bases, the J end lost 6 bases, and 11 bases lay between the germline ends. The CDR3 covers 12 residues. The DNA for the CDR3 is TGTGCCAGCAGTAGGGGCTTTTTCGAGCAGTACTTC. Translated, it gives CASSRGFFEQYF.

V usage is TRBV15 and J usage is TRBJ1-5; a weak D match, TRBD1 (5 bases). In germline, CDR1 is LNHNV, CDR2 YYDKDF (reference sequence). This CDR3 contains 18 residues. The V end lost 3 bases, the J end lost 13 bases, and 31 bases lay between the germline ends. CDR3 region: CATSSSDRGANRVGAQHF. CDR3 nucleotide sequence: TGTGCCACCAGCAGCAGTGATAGGGGCGCGAATAGAGTAGGAGCTCAGCATTTT.

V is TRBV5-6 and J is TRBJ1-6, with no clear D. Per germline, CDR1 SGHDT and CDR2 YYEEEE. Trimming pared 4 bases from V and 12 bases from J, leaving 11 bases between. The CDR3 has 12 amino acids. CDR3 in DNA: TGTGCCAGCAGCGCCAGACTTGTACCCCTCCACTTT. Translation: CASSARLVPLHF. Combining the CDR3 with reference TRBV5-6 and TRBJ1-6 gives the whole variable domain DAGVTQSPTHLIKTRGQQVTLRCSPKSGHDTVSWYQQALGQGPQFIFQYYEEEERQRGNFPDRFSGHQFPNYSSELNVNALLLGDSALYLCASSARLVPLHFGNGTRLTVT.

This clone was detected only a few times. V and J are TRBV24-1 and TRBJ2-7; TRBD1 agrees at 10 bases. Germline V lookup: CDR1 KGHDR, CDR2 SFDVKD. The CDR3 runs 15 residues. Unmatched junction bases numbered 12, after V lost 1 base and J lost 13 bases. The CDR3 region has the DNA TGTGCCACCAGTGATTTCCGGGACAGGGGCGCTCGGCTATACTTC. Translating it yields CATSDFRDRGARLYF.

Here the CDR3 DNA reads TGCGCCAGCAGCCCAGAAAACAGGGTTTTAGACTATGGCTACACCTTC. Translating it yields CASSPENRVLDYGYTF. V gene TRBV4-1 combines with J gene TRBJ1-2; the D gene is possibly TRBD1 (6 bases). Germline V gives CDR1 MGHRA, CDR2 YSYEKL. Trimming removed 4 bases at V and 3 bases at J, with 18 bases between. CDR3 length equals 16 residues.

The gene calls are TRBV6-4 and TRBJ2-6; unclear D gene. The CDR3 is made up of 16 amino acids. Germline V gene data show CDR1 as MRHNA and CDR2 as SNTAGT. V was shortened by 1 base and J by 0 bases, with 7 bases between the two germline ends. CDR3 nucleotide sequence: TGTGCCAGCAGTGACTATCAGGTCTCTGGGGCCAACGTCCTGACTTTC. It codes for CASSDYQVSGANVLTF.

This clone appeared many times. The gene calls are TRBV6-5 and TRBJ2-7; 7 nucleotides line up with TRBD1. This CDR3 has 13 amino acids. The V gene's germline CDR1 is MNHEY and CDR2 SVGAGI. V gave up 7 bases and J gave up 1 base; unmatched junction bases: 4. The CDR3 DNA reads TGTGCCAGCACAGGGGGTCGGTCCTACGAGCAGTACTTC. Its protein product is CASTGGRSYEQYF.

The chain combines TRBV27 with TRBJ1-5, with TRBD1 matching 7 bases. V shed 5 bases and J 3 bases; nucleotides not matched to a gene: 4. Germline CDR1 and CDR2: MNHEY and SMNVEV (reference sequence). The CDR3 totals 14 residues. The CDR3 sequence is CASSAGTDNQPQHF. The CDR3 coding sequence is TGTGCCAGCAGTGCCGGGACAGACAATCAGCCCCAGCATTTT.

CDR3 sequence (DNA): TGTGCCAGCCTTCGGGGGGTCGACACTGAAGCTTTCTTT. Amino acids: CASLRGVDTEAFF. This chain links TRBV28 with TRBJ1-1; D might be TRBD1 (5 bases). Trimming shortened V by 8 bases and J by 3 bases, and 13 bases separated the two germline ends. This CDR3 comprises 13 residues. From germline, CDR1 is MDHEN and CDR2 SYDVKM.

The CDR3 is CASSLEGAHLSEQYF. Here the CDR3 DNA reads TGTGCCAGCAGCTTGGAGGGGGCGCATCTCAGCGAGCAGTACTTC. The gene calls are TRBV5-5 and TRBJ2-7; 7 nucleotides align to TRBD1. The CDR3 covers 15 residues. Per the germline V gene, CDR1 is SGHKS and CDR2 is YYEKEE (reference sequence). The J segment lost 6 bases and the V segment lost 0 bases, leaving 9 bases of the junction unmatched.

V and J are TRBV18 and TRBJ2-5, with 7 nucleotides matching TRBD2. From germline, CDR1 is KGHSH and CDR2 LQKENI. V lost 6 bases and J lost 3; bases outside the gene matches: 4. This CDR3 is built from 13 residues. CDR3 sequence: CASSPAGEETQYF. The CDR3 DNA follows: TGTGCCAGCTCCCCGGCGGGGGAAGAGACCCAGTACTTC.

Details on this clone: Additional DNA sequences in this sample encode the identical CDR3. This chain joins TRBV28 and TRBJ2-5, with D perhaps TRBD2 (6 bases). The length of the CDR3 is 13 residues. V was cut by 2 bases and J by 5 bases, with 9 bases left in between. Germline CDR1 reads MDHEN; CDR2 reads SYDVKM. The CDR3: CASSLGGGETQYF. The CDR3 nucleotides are TGTGCCAGCAGTTTAGGTGGGGGGGAGACCCAGTACTTC.

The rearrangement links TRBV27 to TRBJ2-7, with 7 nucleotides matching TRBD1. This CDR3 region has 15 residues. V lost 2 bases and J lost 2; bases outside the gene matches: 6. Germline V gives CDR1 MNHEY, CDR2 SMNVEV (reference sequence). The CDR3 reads CASSLVQGDPYEQYF. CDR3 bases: TGTGCCAGCAGTTTAGTGCAGGGGGATCCCTACGAGCAGTACTTC.

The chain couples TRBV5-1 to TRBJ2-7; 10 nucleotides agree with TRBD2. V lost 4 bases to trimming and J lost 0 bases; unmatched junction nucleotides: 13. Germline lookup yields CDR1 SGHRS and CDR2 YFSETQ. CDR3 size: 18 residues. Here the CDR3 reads CASSLEASGSGISYEQYF. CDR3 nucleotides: TGCGCCAGCAGCCTGGAGGCTAGCGGGAGTGGGATCTCCTACGAGCAGTACTTC.

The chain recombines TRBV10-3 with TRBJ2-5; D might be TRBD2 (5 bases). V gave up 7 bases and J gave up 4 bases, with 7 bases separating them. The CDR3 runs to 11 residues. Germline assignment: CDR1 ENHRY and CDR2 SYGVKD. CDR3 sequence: CAITEGETQYF. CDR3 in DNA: TGTGCCATCACCGAGGGAGAGACCCAGTACTTC.

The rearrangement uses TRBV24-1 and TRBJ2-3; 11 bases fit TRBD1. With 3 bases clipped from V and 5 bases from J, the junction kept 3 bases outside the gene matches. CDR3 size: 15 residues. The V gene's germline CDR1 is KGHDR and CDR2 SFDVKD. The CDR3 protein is CATSDAGTGGDTQYF. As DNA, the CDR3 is TGTGCCACCAGTGATGCCGGGACAGGGGGAGATACGCAGTATTTT.

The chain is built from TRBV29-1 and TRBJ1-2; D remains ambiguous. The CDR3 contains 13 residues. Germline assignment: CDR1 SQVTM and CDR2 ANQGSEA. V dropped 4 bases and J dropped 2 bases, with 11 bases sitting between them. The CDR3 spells CSVGEELNYGYTF. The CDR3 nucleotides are TGCAGCGTTGGCGAGGAATTAAACTATGGCTACACCTTC. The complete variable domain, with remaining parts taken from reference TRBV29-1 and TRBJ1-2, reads SAVISQKPSRDICQRGTSLTIQCQVDSQVTMMFWYRQQPGQSLTLIATANQGSEATYESGFVIDKFPISRPNLTFSTLTVSNMSPEDSSIYLCSVGEELNYGYTFGSGTRLTVV.